What follows are 31 T cell receptor beta chains derived from one specimen sequenced in a study of cytomegalovirus exposure and HLA in healthy donors. PCR employed 60 Vbeta and 13 Jbeta primers. Using immunoSEQ multiplex PCR, the repertoire was profiled, and TCRdb retains in-frame clones only, with some absent. Of about 160,000 clones listed, around three quarters are singletons. Sequencing used PBMCs. These receptors were obtained from a man between 25 and 39 years old in good health and CMV-seropositive.

V is TRBV6-5 and J is TRBJ2-3; 7 nucleotides match TRBD2. Germline values: CDR1 MNHEY, CDR2 SVGAGI. V dropped 5 bases and J dropped 1; count of bases not matched to a gene: 3. The CDR3 loop spans 14 amino acids. The CDR3 DNA reads as TGTGCCAGCAGTCCAAGCGGGGGCACAGATACGCAGTATTTT. Translated: CASSPSGGTDTQYF.

J is TRBJ1-6 and V is TRBV19; no clear D. The CDR3 is 15 amino acids. Trimming cost V 4 bases and J 7 bases, with 14 bases left between them. The germline CDR1 and CDR2 sequences are LNHDA and SQIVND (reference sequence). The CDR3 protein is CASSSQILRNSPLHF. The CDR3 nucleotides are TGTGCCAGTAGTAGTCAAATACTGAGAAATTCACCCCTCCACTTT.

This chain joins TRBV27 and TRBJ1-1, with TRBD1 as a possible D gene (5 bases). Germline loops: CDR1 MNHEY, CDR2 SMNVEV (reference sequence). This CDR3 is built from 13 residues. The V gene lost 3 bases and the J gene lost 1 base, with 6 bases spanning the gap. The CDR3 sequence is CASSLGQNTEAFF. The CDR3 DNA follows: TGTGCCAGCAGTTTGGGGCAGAACACTGAAGCTTTCTTT.

This chain joins TRBV6-1 and TRBJ1-5; D ambiguous. CDR1 and CDR2 from the germline V gene are MNHNS and SASEGT. This CDR3 comprises 15 residues. Deletions cut 2 bases from V and 0 bases from J, with 8 bases between. The CDR3 DNA reads TGTGCCAGCAGTGAAAACTCTTATAGCAATCAGCCCCAGCATTTT. Amino acids: CASSENSYSNQPQHF.

The V call is TRBV14, the J call TRBJ2-3; 9 bases are a match to TRBD2. The germline V gene has CDR1 SGHDN and CDR2 FVKESK. The CDR3 length is 15 residues. After removal of 5 bases from V and 5 bases from J, the junction contained 8 bases not matched to a gene. In DNA, the CDR3 is TGTGCCAGCAGCTGGGAACTAGCGGGTGTAGATACGCAGTATTTT. Protein: CASSWELAGVDTQYF.

This chain links TRBV6-5 with TRBJ2-7, with 9 bases matching TRBD1. This CDR3 spans 15 amino acids. V lost 8 bases to trimming and J lost 2 bases; unmatched junction nucleotides: 10. The germline V gene encodes CDR1 MNHEY and CDR2 SVGAGI. The CDR3 nucleotides are TGTGCCAGCGCGCACACAGGGGGCGTCGCCTACGAGCAGTACTTC. This sequence encodes CASAHTGGVAYEQYF.

This sequence joins TRBV7-6 and TRBJ1-6, with 7 nucleotides matching TRBD1. V was clipped by 6 bases and J by 10 bases; unmatched bases: 6. The CDR3 length is 13 residues. In germline, CDR1 is SGHVS, CDR2 FNYEAQ. The CDR3 region is CASRRDSSSPLHF. CDR3 DNA sequence: TGTGCCAGCAGACGGGACAGCTCGTCACCCCTCCACTTT.

J is TRBJ2-2 and V is TRBV2; 7 nucleotides align to TRBD1. The CDR3 has 14 residues. With 8 bases clipped from V and 3 bases from J, the junction kept 6 bases outside the gene matches. Germline CDR1 reads SNHLY; CDR2 reads FYNNEI. The CDR3 coding sequence is TGTGCCAGCCGGACCGGGACAGACACCGGGGAGCTGTTTTTT. This sequence encodes CASRTGTDTGELFF.

This chain connects TRBV7-2 to TRBJ2-7, with D tentatively TRBD1 (5 bases). This CDR3 region has 16 residues. V was pared by 1 base and J by 6 bases, with 19 bases between. The germline gives CDR1 SGHTA, CDR2 FQGNSA. In nucleotides, the CDR3 is TGTGCCAGCAGCTTAGACTTGGGGCCAGCGTCAGGCGAGCAGTACTTC. Amino acids: CASSLDLGPASGEQYF.

The V and J genes are TRBV7-8 and TRBJ2-1, with 9 positions matching TRBD2. This CDR3 has 13 amino acids. V lost 7 bases to trimming and J lost 10 bases; unmatched junction nucleotides: 8. CDR1 and CDR2 (germline): SGHVS, FQNEAQ. CDR3 nucleotides: TGTGCCAGCAACCCGCGGGGGGGTGGGGAGCAGTTCTTC. Its translation is CASNPRGGGEQFF.

J is TRBJ2-7 and V is TRBV11-3; 8 bases align to TRBD1. Germline trimming cut 0 bases from V and 4 bases from J; bases unmatched to any gene: 8. The CDR3 is 16 residues long. The germline V gene has CDR1 SGHNT and CDR2 YENEEA. In DNA form, the CDR3 reads TGTGCCAGCAGCTTAGAAAATGGACAGGGAAATTACGAGCAGTACTTC. It specifies CASSLENGQGNYEQYF.

The count of this clone is one. The rearrangement uses TRBV27 and TRBJ1-6; a possible D gene is TRBD1 (5 bases). V dropped 6 bases and J dropped 12 bases, with 18 bases sitting between them. Germline V lookup: CDR1 MNHEY, CDR2 SMNVEV (reference sequence). CDR3 size: 14 residues. CDR3 nucleotide sequence: TGTGCCAGCAGCCCAGGGCCCAGAGAAGAACCCCTCCACTTT. Translation gives CASSPGPREEPLHF.

V is TRBV5-1 and J is TRBJ2-2; 11 bases match TRBD1. This CDR3 contains 17 residues. From germline, CDR1 is SGHRS and CDR2 YFSETQ. The V segment lost 4 bases and the J segment 3 bases; nucleotides outside the gene matches: 8. Here the CDR3 DNA reads TGCGCCAGCAGCCCCGGGACAGGGGGACGTGACACCGGGGAGCTGTTTTTT. Translation gives CASSPGTGGRDTGELFF.

The sample holds one count of this clone. The chain recombines TRBV19 with TRBJ2-7, with TRBD1 matching over 11 bases. Per the germline V gene, CDR1 is LNHDA and CDR2 is SQIVND (reference sequence). The CDR3 extends over 12 amino acids. V lost 6 bases, J lost 5 bases, and 0 bases stayed unmatched. The CDR3, as DNA: TGTGCCAGTAGGGGACAGGGGGACGAGCAGTACTTC. Residues: CASRGQGDEQYF. Using reference TRBV19 and TRBJ2-7 for the parts outside the CDR3, the full variable domain is DGGITQSPKYLFRKEGQNVTLSCEQNLNHDAMYWYRQDPGQGLRLIYYSQIVNDFQKGDIAEGYSVSREKKESFPLTVTSAQKNPTAFYLCASRGQGDEQYFGPGTRLTVT.

The V and J genes are TRBV6-1 and TRBJ1-6; D uncertain. CDR1 MNHNS and CDR2 SASEGT come from the germline V gene. The CDR3 length is 13 residues. Trimming removed 1 base at V and 9 bases at J, with 7 bases between. The CDR3 spells CASSEVEGSPLHF. The CDR3 DNA sequence: TGTGCCAGCAGTGAAGTAGAGGGTTCACCCCTCCACTTT.

The chain is built from TRBV27 and TRBJ2-1; 8 positions agree with TRBD2. Germline assignment: CDR1 MNHEY and CDR2 SMNVEV (reference sequence). J lost 4 bases, V lost 5 bases, and 7 bases had no gene match. This CDR3 is 15 amino acids long. CDR3 sequence: CASSPLADLYNEQFF. The CDR3 nucleotides read TGTGCCAGCAGTCCACTAGCGGACCTTTACAATGAGCAGTTCTTC.

The chain uses TRBV6-1 and TRBJ2-7, with 8 nucleotides matching TRBD2. Trimming at V came to 3 bases and at J to 1 base, leaving 5 bases not matched to a gene. This CDR3 spans 15 amino acids. CDR1 and CDR2 from the germline V gene are MNHNS and SASEGT. CDR3: CASSDGGGLSYEQYF. CDR3 nucleotide sequence: TGTGCCAGCAGTGACGGGGGGGGCCTTTCCTACGAGCAGTACTTC.

The chain is built from TRBV30 and TRBJ1-1; 7 bases fit TRBD1. This CDR3 region has 13 residues. Germline V gene sequence: CDR1 GTSNPN, CDR2 SVGIG (reference sequence). Trimming at V came to 2 bases and at J to 1 base, leaving 1 base not matched to a gene. The CDR3 spells CAWSRTGNTEAFF. The DNA for the CDR3 is TGTGCCTGGAGTAGGACAGGGAACACTGAAGCTTTCTTT.

The chain recombines TRBV2 with TRBJ1-1, with D hard to call. Germline CDR1 SNHLY, CDR2 FYNNEI. V was shortened by 2 bases and J by 4 bases, with 5 bases between the two germline ends. The CDR3 sequence is 12 residues long. CDR3 amino acids: CASSEQRTEAFF. In nucleotides, the CDR3 is TGTGCCAGCAGTGAACAGCGCACTGAAGCTTTCTTT.

The chain joins TRBV2 to TRBJ2-7; no definite D call. Germline-derived CDR1 and CDR2 are SNHLY and FYNNEI. V was cut by 0 bases and J by 2 bases, with 8 bases left in between. This CDR3 contains 14 residues. CDR3 sequence reads: CASSEAYRTYEQYF. The CDR3, as DNA: TGTGCCAGCAGTGAAGCCTACCGAACCTACGAGCAGTACTTC.

The gene calls are TRBV5-4 and TRBJ2-3; 8 bases are shared with TRBD2. The CDR3 consists of 15 residues. In germline, CDR1 is SGHNT, CDR2 YYREEE (reference sequence). J lost 1 base, V lost 3 bases, and 4 bases had no gene match. This chain's CDR3 is CASSSRGGGTDTQYF. CDR3 DNA: TGTGCCAGCAGCTCTCGGGGGGGCGGCACAGATACGCAGTATTTT.

The rearrangement uses TRBV7-9 and TRBJ1-6, with 7 bases matching TRBD1. The CDR3 has 14 amino acids. Germline CDR1 is SEHNR and CDR2 is FQNEAQ (reference sequence). With 1 base clipped from V and 8 bases from J, the junction kept 2 bases outside the gene matches. CDR3 nucleotide sequence: TGTGCCAGCAGCTTAGTACAGGGGTATTCACCCCTCCACTTT. Translation gives CASSLVQGYSPLHF.

The chain carries TRBV7-2 and TRBJ1-5; TRBD1 might be the D (6 bases). The CDR3 covers 15 residues. Trimming took 4 bases from V and 5 from J, leaving 15 bases between them. Germline CDR1 is SGHTA and CDR2 is FQGNSA. CDR3 in DNA: TGTGCCAGCAGCTCCTACAGGGACCCAGATCAGCCCCAGCATTTT. It translates to CASSSYRDPDQPQHF.

The chain carries TRBV27 and TRBJ2-3, with TRBD2 identical over 9 bases. The germline V gene encodes CDR1 MNHEY and CDR2 SMNVEV (reference sequence). The CDR3 has 15 residues. The V gene end was trimmed by 5 bases and the J gene end by 4 bases; junction bases not matched to a gene: 7. As DNA, the CDR3 is TGTGCCAGCAGTCCTGGCGGGGGGGCCTCAGATACGCAGTATTTT. Translated: CASSPGGGASDTQYF.

J is TRBJ1-1 and V is TRBV4-1, with TRBD1 identical over 7 bases. The J segment lost 0 bases and the V segment lost 3 bases, leaving 7 bases of the junction unmatched. The length of the CDR3 is 16 residues. Germline V gene sequence: CDR1 MGHRA, CDR2 YSYEKL. The CDR3 coding sequence is TGCGCCAGCAGCCAGGGGACAGCCGCGATGAACACTGAAGCTTTCTTT. Protein product: CASSQGTAAMNTEAFF.

This clone was counted a single time. The V gene is TRBV7-9, the J gene TRBJ2-7; D is ambiguous. Germline CDR1 is SEHNR and CDR2 is FQNEAQ (reference sequence). Trimming removed 1 base at V and 5 bases at J, with 6 bases between. The CDR3 is made up of 12 amino acids. The CDR3 sequence is CASSLGPDEQYF. The CDR3 DNA sequence: TGTGCCAGCAGCTTAGGCCCGGACGAGCAGTACTTC.

The V and J genes are TRBV6-1 and TRBJ2-5, with 7 bases identical to TRBD1. The CDR3 length is 13 residues. The V gene's germline CDR1 is MNHNS and CDR2 SASEGT. V lost 4 bases, J lost 3 bases, and 2 bases stayed unmatched. The CDR3: CASSVGTEETQYF. As DNA, the CDR3 is TGTGCCAGCAGTGTTGGGACAGAAGAGACCCAGTACTTC.

Note on this clone: The sample has other DNA sequences that encode this CDR3 too. V gene TRBV19 combines with J gene TRBJ2-7; possibly TRBD1 for D (6 bases). CDR1 LNHDA and CDR2 SQIVND come from the germline V gene (reference sequence). The CDR3 is 14 amino acids. V was cut by 3 bases and J by 0 bases, with 9 bases left in between. The CDR3 DNA reads as TGTGCCAGTAGTATCTCGGACAGCTCCTACGAGCAGTACTTC. This gives the protein CASSISDSSYEQYF. Variable domain in full (rest from reference TRBV19 and TRBJ2-7): DGGITQSPKYLFRKEGQNVTLSCEQNLNHDAMYWYRQDPGQGLRLIYYSQIVNDFQKGDIAEGYSVSREKKESFPLTVTSAQKNPTAFYLCASSISDSSYEQYFGPGTRLTVT.

The chain combines TRBV5-3 with TRBJ1-5; D is perhaps TRBD1 (6 bases). TRBV5-3 is classed as an ORF, of uncertain function. The CDR3 is 14 residues long. V was trimmed by 5 bases and J by 7 bases, leaving 16 bases between them. The CDR3, as DNA: TGTGCCAGAAGATCCACAGGGCTCGGCCAGCCCCAGCATTTT. Translated: CARRSTGLGQPQHF.

CDR3 protein: CASSSSDDYEQYF. The CDR3 coding sequence is TGTGCCAGCAGTAGTTCAGATGACTACGAGCAGTACTTC. The chain joins TRBV6-5 to TRBJ2-7; D gene unclear. This CDR3 has 13 residues. The germline gives CDR1 MNHEY, CDR2 SVGAGI. Trimming left V 5 bases short and J 3 bases short, with 11 bases between.

V and J are TRBV28 and TRBJ2-5, with D maybe TRBD1 (6 bases). CDR3 length: 18 residues. The V gene lost 1 base and the J gene lost 0 bases, with 18 bases spanning the gap. Germline-derived CDR1 and CDR2 are MDHEN and SYDVKM. CDR3 region: CASSLSFIGGGDQETQYF. The CDR3 DNA is TGTGCCAGCAGTTTATCTTTTATTGGGGGCGGAGACCAAGAGACCCAGTACTTC.